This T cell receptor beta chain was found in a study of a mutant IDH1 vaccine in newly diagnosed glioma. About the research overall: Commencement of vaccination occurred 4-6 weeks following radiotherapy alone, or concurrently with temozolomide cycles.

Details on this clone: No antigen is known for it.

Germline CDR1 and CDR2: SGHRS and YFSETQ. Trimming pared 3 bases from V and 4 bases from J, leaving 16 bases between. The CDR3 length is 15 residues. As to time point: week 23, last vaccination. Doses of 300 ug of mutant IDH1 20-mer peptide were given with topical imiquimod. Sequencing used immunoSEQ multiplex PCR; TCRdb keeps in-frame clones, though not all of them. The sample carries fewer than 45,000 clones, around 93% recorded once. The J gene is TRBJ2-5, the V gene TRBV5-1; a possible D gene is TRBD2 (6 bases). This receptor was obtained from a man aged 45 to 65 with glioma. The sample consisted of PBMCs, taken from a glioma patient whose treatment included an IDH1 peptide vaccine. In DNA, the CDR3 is TGCGCCAGCAGCTCTTCCCGGAGGGTTGGAGAGACCCAGTACTTC. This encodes CASSSSRRVGETQYF.